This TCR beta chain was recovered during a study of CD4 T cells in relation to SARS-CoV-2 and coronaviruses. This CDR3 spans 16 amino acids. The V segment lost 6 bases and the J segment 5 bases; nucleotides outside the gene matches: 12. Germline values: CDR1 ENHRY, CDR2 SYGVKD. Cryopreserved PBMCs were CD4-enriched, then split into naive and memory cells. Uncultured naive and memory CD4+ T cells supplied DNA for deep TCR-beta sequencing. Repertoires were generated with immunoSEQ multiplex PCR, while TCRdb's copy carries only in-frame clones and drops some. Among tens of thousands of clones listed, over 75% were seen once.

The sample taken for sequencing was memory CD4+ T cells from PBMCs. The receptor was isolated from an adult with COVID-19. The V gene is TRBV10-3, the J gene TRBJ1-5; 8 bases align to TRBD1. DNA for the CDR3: TGTGCCATCAGGCCGGACAGGGAAGTAAATCATCAGCCCCAGCATTTT. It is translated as CAIRPDREVNHQPQHF.